Shown below are 32 T cell receptor beta chains from a single sample sequenced in a study of OX40 agonist ivuxolimab in advanced cancers. Profiling relied on immunoSEQ multiplex PCR, and the TCRdb table lists in-frame clones only, not all of them. The table includes 60,000 to 80,000 clones, approximately 80% detected once. Sequenced here: CD4+ or CD8+ T cells sorted from blood, sampled in a trial of the OX40 agonist ivuxolimab. These receptors were collected from an adult with an advanced solid tumor such as melanoma, head and neck, liver or kidney cancer.

This clone has a handful of counts. The rearrangement links TRBV29-1 to TRBJ2-5; D is uncertain. V was pared by 6 bases and J by 6 bases, with 11 bases between. The CDR3 covers 11 residues. Germline V lookup: CDR1 SQVTM, CDR2 ANQGSEA. The CDR3 region has the DNA TGCAGCGTCGGAGAGGCCCAGACCCAGTACTTC. It translates to CSVGEAQTQYF.

The rearrangement links TRBV19 to TRBJ1-2; 7 bases map to TRBD1. Per the germline V gene, CDR1 is LNHDA and CDR2 is SQIVND (reference sequence). The CDR3 is 14 amino acids. Germline trimming cut 6 bases from V and 2 bases from J; bases unmatched to any gene: 6. The CDR3 coding sequence is TGTGCCAGTAGCCGTGGGACAGCAAACTATGGCTACACCTTC. Protein: CASSRGTANYGYTF. Full variable domain (missing parts from reference TRBV19 and TRBJ1-2): DGGITQSPKYLFRKEGQNVTLSCEQNLNHDAMYWYRQDPGQGLRLIYYSQIVNDFQKGDIAEGYSVSREKKESFPLTVTSAQKNPTAFYLCASSRGTANYGYTFGSGTRLTVV.

As concerns this clone: Germline is not matched at one junction end, which may reflect a read error. The rearrangement uses TRBV29-1 and TRBJ1-2; D ambiguous. Germline V gene data show CDR1 as SQVTM and CDR2 as ANQGSEA. The CDR3 is made up of 11 amino acids. CDR3 nucleotides: TGCAGCGTTGAAGTTTCTTTTACGGGATTCTTC. Protein sequence: CSVEVSFTGFF.

The rearrangement joins TRBV19 to TRBJ1-2; D gene unclear. This CDR3 is built from 15 residues. CDR1 LNHDA and CDR2 SQIVND come from the germline V gene (reference sequence). Trimming took 3 bases from V and 1 from J, leaving 12 bases between them. The CDR3 sequence is CASSILKPNNYGYTF. The CDR3 DNA sequence: TGTGCCAGTAGTATTCTGAAGCCCAATAACTATGGCTACACCTTC.

The CDR3 loop is CASSFYGNTIYF. CDR3 DNA sequence: TGTGCCAGCAGCTTCTATGGAAACACCATATATTTT. The rearrangement links TRBV7-2 to TRBJ1-3; D not resolved. Looked up from germline, CDR1 is SGHTA and CDR2 is FQGNSA. With 3 bases removed from V and 3 bases from J, the gap between germline ends came to 3 bases. This CDR3 comprises 12 residues.

This chain uses TRBV4-1 with TRBJ1-2; D is undetermined. The CDR3 contains 14 residues. The V gene's germline CDR1 is MGHRA and CDR2 YSYEKL. V lost 1 base and J lost 4, with 10 bases in between. This chain's CDR3 is CASSQGVLGYGYTF. CDR3 nucleotides: TGCGCCAGCAGCCAAGGAGTCTTAGGCTATGGCTACACCTTC.

The J gene is TRBJ2-3, the V gene TRBV5-4, with a weak D call TRBD1 (7 bases). The CDR3 has 15 residues. CDR1 and CDR2 (germline): SGHNT, YYREEE (reference sequence). Trimming took off 2 bases at V and 1 base at J, with 11 bases between the two ends. CDR3 amino acids: CASSFDREGTDTQYF. CDR3 nucleotides: TGTGCCAGCAGCTTTGACAGGGAGGGCACAGATACGCAGTATTTT.

The rearrangement uses TRBV7-2 and TRBJ2-1; D may be TRBD2 (5 bases). The germline gives CDR1 SGHTA, CDR2 FQGNSA. V lost 1 base and J lost 11, with 12 bases in between. This CDR3 is 13 amino acids long. CDR3 DNA: TGTGCCAGCAGCTTAGGCGGGCAGGCTCAGCAGTTCTTC. Translated, it gives CASSLGGQAQQFF.

This clone was counted once. CDR3 sequence: CASSRDAQREQYF. In nucleotides, the CDR3 is TGTGCCAGCAGCCGCGACGCACAACGCGAGCAGTACTTC. The chain couples TRBV7-2 to TRBJ2-7; D remains ambiguous. There are 13 residues in the CDR3. The V end was cut by 5 bases, the J end by 6 bases, with 14 bases between. CDR1 and CDR2 (germline): SGHTA, FQGNSA.

The J gene is TRBJ2-3, the V gene TRBV5-1; TRBD2 might be the D (6 bases). Trimming took 0 bases from V and 6 from J, leaving 14 bases between them. The CDR3 spans 15 residues. The germline CDR1 and CDR2 sequences are SGHRS and YFSETQ. In DNA, the CDR3 is TGCGCCAGCAGCTTGGCCTCAGGCGGGAAGGATACGCAGTATTTT. Translation gives CASSLASGGKDTQYF. Drawing the rest from reference TRBV5-1 and TRBJ2-3, the complete variable domain is KAGVTQTPRYLIKTRGQQVTLSCSPISGHRSVSWYQQTPGQGLQFLFEYFSETQRNKGNFPGRFSGRQFSNSRSEMNVSTLELGDSALYLCASSLASGGKDTQYFGPGTRLTVL.

The chain has TRBV2 and TRBJ2-5, with D tentatively TRBD1 or TRBD2 (5 bases each). Germline V lookup: CDR1 SNHLY, CDR2 FYNNEI. Trimming took off 8 bases at V and 1 base at J, with 8 bases between the two ends. The CDR3 is 12 amino acids. CDR3 amino acids: CASGGGQETQYF. The CDR3 DNA is TGTGCCAGCGGTGGGGGCCAAGAGACCCAGTACTTC.

The chain couples TRBV14 to TRBJ2-7; D remains ambiguous. Germline lookup yields CDR1 SGHDN and CDR2 FVKESK. V was shortened by 3 bases and J by 1 base, with 1 base between the two germline ends. This CDR3 spans 11 amino acids. CDR3 DNA sequence: TGTGCCAGCAGCCATTCCTACGAGCAGTACTTC. Its translation: CASSHSYEQYF.

The rearrangement uses TRBV7-2 and TRBJ2-7, with 7 nucleotides matching TRBD1. V lost 5 bases to trimming and J lost 4 bases; unmatched junction nucleotides: 2. Germline CDR1 reads SGHTA; CDR2 reads FQGNSA. The length of the CDR3 is 12 residues. CDR3 nucleotide sequence: TGTGCCAGCAGCCTACAGGGGTACGAGCAGTACTTC. Translating gives CASSLQGYEQYF.

V is TRBV27 and J is TRBJ2-6; no reliable D call. The length of the CDR3 is 19 residues. Germline CDR1 and CDR2: MNHEY and SMNVEV (reference sequence). The ends were cut back, 7 bases at V and 0 bases at J, with 22 bases in the middle. CDR3 DNA: TGTGCCAGCACCAAAAGCAGAGGCGGTCTGAGCTCTGGGGCCAACGTCCTGACTTTC. Its protein product is CASTKSRGGLSSGANVLTF.

The rearrangement links TRBV5-4 to TRBJ2-1; 14 bases match TRBD2. J lost 6 bases, V lost 3 bases, and 2 bases had no gene match. CDR3 size: 15 residues. Germline loops: CDR1 SGHNT, CDR2 YYREEE (reference sequence). CDR3 sequence: CASSSGTSGGNEQFF. In nucleotides, the CDR3 is TGTGCCAGCAGCTCAGGGACTAGCGGGGGCAATGAGCAGTTCTTC.

The J gene is TRBJ2-1, the V gene TRBV7-9, with D maybe TRBD1 (5 bases). Trimming removed 1 base at V and 4 bases at J, with 20 bases between. The germline V gene has CDR1 SEHNR and CDR2 FQNEAQ (reference sequence). The CDR3 sequence is 18 residues long. The CDR3 DNA reads TGTGCCAGCAGCTTAGGGTGGGTACAGGTTCTGGAGTACAATGAGCAGTTCTTC. Protein: CASSLGWVQVLEYNEQFF.

The chain recombines TRBV6-5 with TRBJ1-4, with D uncertain. Germline CDR1 reads MNHEY; CDR2 reads SVGAGI. Trimming shortened V by 6 bases and J by 13 bases, and 18 bases separated the two germline ends. The CDR3 extends over 13 amino acids. As DNA, the CDR3 is TGTGCCAGCAGCACCCCCGGGGAGGTGGGACTGTTTTTT. Its protein product is CASSTPGEVGLFF.

The chain uses TRBV5-6 and TRBJ2-6, with D hard to call. The CDR3 covers 16 residues. V was cut by 0 bases and J by 0 bases, with 7 bases left in between. Germline CDR1 SGHDT, CDR2 YYEEEE. The CDR3 bases are TGTGCCAGCAGCTTGGGGCACCCCTCTGGGGCCAACGTCCTGACTTTC. Encoded protein: CASSLGHPSGANVLTF.

The chain is built from TRBV13 and TRBJ1-3; no clear D. This CDR3 is 14 amino acids long. V dropped 1 base and J dropped 4 bases, with 8 bases sitting between them. Looked up from germline, CDR1 is PRHDT and CDR2 is FYEKMQ (reference sequence). The CDR3 loop reads CASSLARFGNTIYF. DNA for the CDR3: TGTGCCAGCAGCTTAGCCAGGTTCGGAAACACCATATATTTT.

The chain combines TRBV7-9 with TRBJ1-1; 7 bases line up with TRBD1. Germline V gives CDR1 SEHNR, CDR2 FQNEAQ (reference sequence). With 2 bases clipped from V and 2 bases from J, the junction kept 17 bases outside the gene matches. The CDR3 has 19 amino acids. CDR3 sequence reads: CASSLRGGFAQGENTEAFF. The CDR3 DNA follows: TGTGCCAGCAGCTTACGAGGCGGGTTTGCGCAGGGGGAAAACACTGAAGCTTTCTTT. Complete variable domain (other parts from reference TRBV7-9 and TRBJ1-1): DTGVSQNPRHKITKRGQNVTFRCDPISEHNRLYWYRQTLGQGPEFLTYFQNEAQLEKSRLLSDRFSAERPKGSFSTLEIQRTEQGDSAMYLCASSLRGGFAQGENTEAFFGQGTRLTVV.

CDR3 protein: CASIDFLRSPLHF. CDR3 nucleotide sequence: TGTGCCAGCATTGACTTCCTCCGGTCACCCCTCCACTTT. The gene calls are TRBV2 and TRBJ1-6, with unresolved D. The CDR3 is 13 residues long. Germline CDR1 SNHLY, CDR2 FYNNEI. V gave up 7 bases and J gave up 10 bases, with 14 bases separating them.

The count of this clone is one. The chain joins TRBV6-1 to TRBJ2-2, with 7 bases lining up with TRBD1. Germline V gene sequence: CDR1 MNHNS, CDR2 SASEGT. The V segment lost 3 bases and the J segment 5 bases; nucleotides outside the gene matches: 12. CDR3 length equals 17 residues. The CDR3 reads CASSEMLGTVGTGELFF. The CDR3, as DNA: TGTGCCAGCAGTGAGATGCTCGGGACAGTTGGTACCGGGGAGCTGTTTTTT.

The chain is built from TRBV9 and TRBJ2-1; TRBD2 matches at 9 bases. From germline, CDR1 is SGDLS and CDR2 YYNGEE. The CDR3 spans 16 residues. The V and J ends lost 0 bases and 6 bases, in that order; junction bases with no gene match: 7. CDR3 amino acids: CASSVAMAGGRNEQFF. CDR3 in DNA: TGTGCCAGCAGCGTAGCCATGGCGGGGGGGCGCAATGAGCAGTTCTTC.

The V gene is TRBV5-6, the J gene TRBJ1-6, with D tentatively TRBD1 (6 bases). Between the trimmed V and J ends, which lost 1 base and 9 bases, there was a span of 11 bases. Looked up from germline, CDR1 is SGHDT and CDR2 is YYEEEE. The CDR3 runs 14 residues. CDR3 coding DNA: TGTGCCAGCAGCTTGCCAGGGGTACGTTCACCCCTCCACTTT. It codes for CASSLPGVRSPLHF.

V usage is TRBV7-9 and J usage is TRBJ1-1; D may be TRBD1 (5 bases). V lost 4 bases and J lost 4, with 16 bases in between. CDR3 length: 15 residues. From germline, CDR1 is SEHNR and CDR2 FQNEAQ (reference sequence). The CDR3 region has the DNA TGTGCCAGCAGCTATGAATCAGGGATTGTCACTGAAGCTTTCTTT. It specifies CASSYESGIVTEAFF.

The rearrangement joins TRBV27 to TRBJ2-7, with D possibly TRBD1 on 6 matching bases. This CDR3 is built from 14 residues. Deletions cut 6 bases from V and 5 bases from J, with 17 bases between. CDR1 is MNHEY, CDR2 SMNVEV, per germline (reference sequence). The CDR3 reads CASRSGHHLNEQYF. CDR3 nucleotides: TGTGCCAGCAGGTCGGGACACCACCTTAACGAGCAGTACTTC.

This chain connects TRBV19 to TRBJ2-7, with D unclear. The CDR3 extends over 13 amino acids. Trimming left V 2 bases short and J 3 bases short, with 8 bases between. Germline V gene data show CDR1 as LNHDA and CDR2 as SQIVND (reference sequence). The DNA for the CDR3 is TGTGCCAGTAGTATAATTCCGGGCTACGAGCAGTACTTC. This sequence encodes CASSIIPGYEQYF.

V and J are TRBV4-3 and TRBJ1-2; 8 bases agree with TRBD1. This CDR3 has 15 amino acids. Germline-derived CDR1 and CDR2 are LGHNA and YSLEER. With V trimmed by 5 bases and J by 0 bases, 5 bases remained unmatched. The CDR3 sequence: CASSWIQGANYGYTF. The CDR3, as DNA: TGCGCCAGCAGCTGGATACAGGGGGCTAACTATGGCTACACCTTC.

The sample holds one count of this clone. The V call is TRBV15, the J call TRBJ1-1; no firm D call. Germline loops: CDR1 LNHNV, CDR2 YYDKDF (reference sequence). Trimming pared 3 bases from V and 4 bases from J, leaving 12 bases between. The CDR3 length is 14 residues. The CDR3 protein is CATSRVGGSTEAFF. In nucleotides, the CDR3 is TGTGCCACCAGCAGGGTGGGCGGCAGCACTGAAGCTTTCTTT.

This chain uses TRBV5-1 with TRBJ1-2; 12 bases match TRBD1. With 4 bases clipped from V and 4 bases from J, the junction kept 5 bases outside the gene matches. The germline gives CDR1 SGHRS, CDR2 YFSETQ. The CDR3 is made up of 15 amino acids. The CDR3 sequence: CASSTGQGAGYGYTF. In nucleotides, the CDR3 is TGCGCCAGCAGCACGGGACAGGGGGCTGGCTATGGCTACACCTTC.

The gene calls are TRBV10-1 and TRBJ1-1, with D possibly being TRBD1 (5 bases). Germline V gene data show CDR1 as WNHNN and CDR2 as SYGVQD (reference sequence). Trimming removed 7 bases at V and 6 bases at J, with 12 bases between. This CDR3 is built from 12 residues. CDR3 in DNA: TGCGCCAGCATGATCTGGGACCCTGAAGCTTTCTTT. Translated: CASMIWDPEAFF.

In nucleotides, the CDR3 is TGTGCCAGCAGTCGACAACCCGGGACGGAAGAAAAACTGTTTTTT. This encodes CASSRQPGTEEKLFF. This chain connects TRBV6-5 to TRBJ1-4, with D perhaps TRBD1 (5 bases). This CDR3 spans 15 amino acids. Between the trimmed V and J ends, which lost 5 bases and 8 bases, there was a span of 18 bases. CDR1 is MNHEY and CDR2 is SVGAGI in the germline V gene.